The source of this TCR beta chain is a study of human T cells and chemical hapten exposure. The study used a library that attached unique molecular identifiers to individual cDNA molecules. TCRdb analysed the RACE reads with MiXCR anew, one entry per CDR3 protein. The repertoire holds 65,000 or so distinct CDR3 sequences, with roughly 6.1% as singletons. Time point noted: healthy volunteer bleed at 6 weeks. Total RNA was extracted from unfractionated whole blood. Study results and caveats: The study found that DPC sensitization did not change TCRs above 1 in 1000 frequency.

This clonotype appeared many times. What it recognizes is unknown. The sequence was collected from a female donor in good health. Some clones in this sample may be carry-over from other donors' samples. The source material was whole blood.

This CDR3 is CASSQDTGEATEAFF. CDR3 sequence (DNA): TGTGCCAGCAGCCAAGATACGGGGGAGGCCACTGAAGCTTTCTTT. This chain joins TRBV14 and TRBJ1-1, with a possible D match to TRBD1 (5 bases). Germline lookup yields CDR1 SGHDN and CDR2 FVKESK. Trimming stripped 0 bases from V and 4 bases from J, with 12 bases between. This CDR3 is 15 amino acids long.